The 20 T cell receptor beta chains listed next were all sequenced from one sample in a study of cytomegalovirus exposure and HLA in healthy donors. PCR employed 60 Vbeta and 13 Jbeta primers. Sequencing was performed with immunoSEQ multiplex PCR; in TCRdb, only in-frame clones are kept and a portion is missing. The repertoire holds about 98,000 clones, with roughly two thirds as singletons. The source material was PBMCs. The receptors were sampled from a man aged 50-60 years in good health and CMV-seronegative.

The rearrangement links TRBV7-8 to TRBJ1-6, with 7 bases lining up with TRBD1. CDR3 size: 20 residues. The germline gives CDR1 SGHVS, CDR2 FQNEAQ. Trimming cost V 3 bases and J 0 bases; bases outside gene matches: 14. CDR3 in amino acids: CASSLTGTAKRSSYNSPLHF. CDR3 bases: TGTGCCAGCAGCTTGACCGGGACAGCTAAGAGAAGCTCCTATAATTCACCCCTCCACTTT.

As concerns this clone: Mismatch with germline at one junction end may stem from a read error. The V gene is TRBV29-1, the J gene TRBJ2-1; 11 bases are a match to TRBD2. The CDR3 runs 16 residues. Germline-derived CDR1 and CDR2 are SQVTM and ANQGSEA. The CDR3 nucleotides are TGCAGCGTAGAAGGAGAAACTAGCGGGAGATACAATGAGCAGTTCTTC. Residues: CSVEGETSGRYNEQFF.

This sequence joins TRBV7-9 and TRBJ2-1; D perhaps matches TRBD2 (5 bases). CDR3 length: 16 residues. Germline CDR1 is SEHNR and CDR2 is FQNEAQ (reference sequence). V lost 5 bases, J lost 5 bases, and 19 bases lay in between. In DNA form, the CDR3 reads TGTGCCAGCAGCCCAGCCTTTGGGTCGGGGAACAATGAGCAGTTCTTC. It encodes CASSPAFGSGNNEQFF.

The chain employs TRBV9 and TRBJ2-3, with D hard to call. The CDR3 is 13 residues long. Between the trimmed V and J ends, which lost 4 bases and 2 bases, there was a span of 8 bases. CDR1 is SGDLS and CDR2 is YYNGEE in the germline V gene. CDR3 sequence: CASSPVSTDTQYF. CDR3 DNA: TGTGCCAGCAGCCCCGTCTCCACAGATACGCAGTATTTT. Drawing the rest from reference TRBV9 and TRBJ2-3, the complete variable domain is DSGVTQTPKHLITATGQRVTLRCSPRSGDLSVYWYQQSLDQGLQFLIQYYNGEERAKGNILERFSAQQFPDLHSELNLSSLELGDSALYFCASSPVSTDTQYFGPGTRLTVL.

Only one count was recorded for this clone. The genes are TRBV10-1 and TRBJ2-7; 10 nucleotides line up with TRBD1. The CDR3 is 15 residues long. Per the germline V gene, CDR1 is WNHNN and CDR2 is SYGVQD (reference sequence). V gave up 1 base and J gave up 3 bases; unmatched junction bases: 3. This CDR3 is CASSEYGTGDYEQYF. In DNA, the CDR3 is TGCGCCAGCAGTGAGTACGGGACAGGGGACTACGAGCAGTACTTC.

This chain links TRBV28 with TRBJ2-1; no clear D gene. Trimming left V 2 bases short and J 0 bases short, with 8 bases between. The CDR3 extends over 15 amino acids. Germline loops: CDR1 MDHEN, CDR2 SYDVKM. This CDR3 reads CASSLSLSSYNEQFF. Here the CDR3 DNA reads TGTGCCAGCAGTTTAAGCCTAAGCTCCTACAATGAGCAGTTCTTC.

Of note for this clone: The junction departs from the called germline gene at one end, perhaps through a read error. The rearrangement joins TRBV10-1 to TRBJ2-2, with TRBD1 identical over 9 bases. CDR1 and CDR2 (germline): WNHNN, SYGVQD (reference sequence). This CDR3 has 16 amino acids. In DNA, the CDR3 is TGCGCCACCAGTACGGGACAGGGTCTTCTAACCGGGGAGCTGTTTTTT. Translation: CATSTGQGLLTGELFF.

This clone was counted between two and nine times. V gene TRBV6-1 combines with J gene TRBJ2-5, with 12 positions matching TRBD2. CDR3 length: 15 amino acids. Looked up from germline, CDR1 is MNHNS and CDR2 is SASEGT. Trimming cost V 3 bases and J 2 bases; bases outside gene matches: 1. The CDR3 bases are TGTGCCAGCAGTGACCTAGCGGGGGGGCAAGAGACCCAGTACTTC. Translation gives CASSDLAGGQETQYF.

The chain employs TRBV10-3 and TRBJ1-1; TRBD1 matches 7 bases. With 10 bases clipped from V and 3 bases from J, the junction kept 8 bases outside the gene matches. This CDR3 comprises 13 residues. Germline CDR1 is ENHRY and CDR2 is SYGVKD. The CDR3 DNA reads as TGTGCCAGCTTACAGGGGTGGGACACTGAAGCTTTCTTT. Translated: CASLQGWDTEAFF.

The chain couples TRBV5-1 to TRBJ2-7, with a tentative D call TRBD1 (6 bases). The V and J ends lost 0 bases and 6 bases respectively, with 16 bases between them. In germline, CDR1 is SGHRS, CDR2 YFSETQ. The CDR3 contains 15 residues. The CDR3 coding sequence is TGCGCCAGCAGCTTGGTAGGACAGAGAGCTCGCGAGCAGTACTTC. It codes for CASSLVGQRAREQYF.

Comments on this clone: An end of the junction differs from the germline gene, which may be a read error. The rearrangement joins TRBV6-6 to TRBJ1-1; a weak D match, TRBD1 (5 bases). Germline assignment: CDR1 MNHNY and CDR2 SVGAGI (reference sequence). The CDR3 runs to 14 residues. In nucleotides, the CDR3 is TGTGCCAGCAGTATCCAGGGTGTAGGCACTGCAGCTTTCTTT. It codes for CASSIQGVGTAAFF.

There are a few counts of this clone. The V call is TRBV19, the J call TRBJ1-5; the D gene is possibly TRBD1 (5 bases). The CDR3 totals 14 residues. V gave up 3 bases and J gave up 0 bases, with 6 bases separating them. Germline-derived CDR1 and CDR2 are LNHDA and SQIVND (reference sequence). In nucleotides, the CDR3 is TGTGCCAGTAGTATCGGGGGTAGCAATCAGCCCCAGCATTTT. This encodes CASSIGGSNQPQHF.

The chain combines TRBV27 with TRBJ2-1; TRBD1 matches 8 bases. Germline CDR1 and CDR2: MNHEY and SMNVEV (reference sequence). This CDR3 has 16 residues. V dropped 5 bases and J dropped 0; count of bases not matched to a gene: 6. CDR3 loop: CASSTSGGSSYNEQFF. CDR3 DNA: TGTGCCAGCAGTACGTCAGGGGGCAGCTCCTACAATGAGCAGTTCTTC.

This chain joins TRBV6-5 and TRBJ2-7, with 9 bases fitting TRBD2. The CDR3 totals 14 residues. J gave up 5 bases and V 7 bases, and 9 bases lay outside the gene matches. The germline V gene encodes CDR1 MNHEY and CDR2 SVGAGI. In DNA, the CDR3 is TGTGCCAGCAATAAGGCGGGAGGGCCGAACGAGCAGTACTTC. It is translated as CASNKAGGPNEQYF.

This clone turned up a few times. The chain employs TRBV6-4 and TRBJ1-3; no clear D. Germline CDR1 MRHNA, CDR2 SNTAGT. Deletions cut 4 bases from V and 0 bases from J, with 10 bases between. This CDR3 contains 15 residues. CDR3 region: CASSAPAVSGNTIYF. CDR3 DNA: TGTGCCAGCAGTGCCCCCGCAGTCTCTGGAAACACCATATATTTT.

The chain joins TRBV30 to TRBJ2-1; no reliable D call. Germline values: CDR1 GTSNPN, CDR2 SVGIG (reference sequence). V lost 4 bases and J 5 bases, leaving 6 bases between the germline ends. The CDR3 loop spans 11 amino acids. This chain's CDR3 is CAWNQNNEQFF. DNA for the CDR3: TGTGCCTGGAACCAGAACAATGAGCAGTTCTTC.

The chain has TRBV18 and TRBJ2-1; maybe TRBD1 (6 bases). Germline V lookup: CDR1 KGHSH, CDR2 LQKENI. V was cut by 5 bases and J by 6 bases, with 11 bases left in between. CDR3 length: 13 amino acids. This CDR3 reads CASSLTGGNEQFF. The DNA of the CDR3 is TGTGCCAGCTCATTGACAGGCGGCAATGAGCAGTTCTTC.

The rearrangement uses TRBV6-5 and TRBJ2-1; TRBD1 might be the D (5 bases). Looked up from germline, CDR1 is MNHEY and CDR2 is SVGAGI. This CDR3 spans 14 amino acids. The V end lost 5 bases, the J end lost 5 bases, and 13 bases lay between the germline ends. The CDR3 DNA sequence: TGTGCCAGCAGTCGCCCAGGGCTAAACAATGAGCAGTTCTTC. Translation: CASSRPGLNNEQFF.

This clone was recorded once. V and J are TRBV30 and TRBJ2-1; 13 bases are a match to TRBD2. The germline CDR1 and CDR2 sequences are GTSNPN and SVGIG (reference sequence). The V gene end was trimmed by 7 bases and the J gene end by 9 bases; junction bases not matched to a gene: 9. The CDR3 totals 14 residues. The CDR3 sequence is CALGTSGRAFEQFF. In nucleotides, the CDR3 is TGTGCCTTGGGAACTAGCGGGAGGGCCTTTGAGCAGTTCTTC.

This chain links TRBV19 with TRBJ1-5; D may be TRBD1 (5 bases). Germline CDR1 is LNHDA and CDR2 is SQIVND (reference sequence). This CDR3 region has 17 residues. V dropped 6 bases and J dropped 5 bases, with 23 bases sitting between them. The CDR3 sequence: CASRDGGSRARDQPQHF. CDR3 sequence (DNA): TGTGCCAGTAGGGACGGGGGTAGCCGGGCTCGGGATCAGCCCCAGCATTTT.